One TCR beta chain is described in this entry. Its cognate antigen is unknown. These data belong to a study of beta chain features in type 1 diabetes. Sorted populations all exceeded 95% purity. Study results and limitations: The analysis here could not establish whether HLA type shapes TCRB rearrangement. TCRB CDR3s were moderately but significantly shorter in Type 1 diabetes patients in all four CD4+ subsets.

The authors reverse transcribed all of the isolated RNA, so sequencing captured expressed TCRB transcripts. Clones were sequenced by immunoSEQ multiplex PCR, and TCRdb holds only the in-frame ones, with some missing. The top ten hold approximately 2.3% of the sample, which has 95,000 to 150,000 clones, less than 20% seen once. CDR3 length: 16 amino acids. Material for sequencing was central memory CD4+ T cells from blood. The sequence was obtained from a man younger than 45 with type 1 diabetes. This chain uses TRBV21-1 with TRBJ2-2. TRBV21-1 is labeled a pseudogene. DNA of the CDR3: TGTGCCAGCAGCAAAGCAGCACGGACGTCCACCGGGGAGCTGTTTTTT. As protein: CASSKAARTSTGELFF.